These T cell receptor beta chains were read from a single sample in a study of T cell repertoires in ileal Crohn's disease. The protocol was immunoSEQ multiplex PCR, while the TCRdb copy is restricted to in-frame clones and leaves out a portion. Of about 2,400 clones in the sample, just over 85% were seen once. Sample: ileal tissue. These receptors all stem from an adult with Crohn's disease. The CDR3 runs from the conserved cysteine through the conserved F or W. The D gene is left open where the match is weak. Rows may omit the clone size; those that give it use once, few, many or a size class.

d_call j_call v_call clone_size cdr3_nt cdr3_aa
NA TRBJ1-4 TRBV5-6 NA TGTGCCAGCAGCTTATCCTCGATGTTGGGAGCAACTAATGAAAAACTGTTTTTT CASSLSSMLGATNEKLFF
TRBD2 TRBJ2-3 TRBV2 NA TGTGCCACCGCGGGACTAGCGGGGGCCCTAGGCGCGCAGTATTTT CATAGLAGALGAQYF
NA TRBJ2-7 TRBV7-9 NA TGTGCCAGCAGCTTAGAGGGTACATCCTACGAGCAGTACTTC CASSLEGTSYEQYF
TRBD1 TRBJ1-2 TRBV7-2 NA TGTGCCAGCAGCTCTGAACAGGGGAAGTACACCTTC CASSSEQGKYTF
TRBD2 TRBJ2-5 TRBV2 NA TGTGCCAGCAGTGAGGCCCTAGCGGGAGTCGGGACCCAGTACTTC CASSEALAGVGTQYF
TRBD2 TRBJ2-3 TRBV7-2 NA TGTGCCAGCAGCTGGACTAGCGGGAGTAAAGATACGCAGTATTTT CASSWTSGSKDTQYF
NA TRBJ1-5 TRBV7-9 NA TGTGCCAGCAGCCTTGAGAGGGAAAAAAAGCATTTT CASSLEREKKHF
NA TRBJ2-7 TRBV6-6 NA TGTGCCAGCAGTTACCGGGGCAGGGAGGACGAGCAGTACTTC CASSYRGREDEQYF
TRBD2 TRBJ2-1 TRBV9 NA TGTGCCAGCAGCGTAGGGGGAGAAGCGGGAGGCTCCACCAATGAGCAGTTCTTC CASSVGGEAGGSTNEQFF
NA TRBJ1-5 TRBV30 once TGTGCCTGGAGTGTGGGCGGCACCCGCAATCAGCCCCAGCATTTT CAWSVGGTRNQPQHF
NA TRBJ2-1 TRBV6-6 NA TGTGCCAGTGAAACTAGCAACTATAACAATGAGCAGTTCTTC CASETSNYNNEQFF
NA TRBJ2-3 TRBV28 NA TGTGCCAGCAGTTTACCCTCAGGGCTCACAGATACGCAGTATTTT CASSLPSGLTDTQYF
TRBD1 TRBJ1-1 TRBV7-8 NA TGTGCCAGCAGGGGACAGGGGGTGAACACTGAAGCTTTCTTT CASRGQGVNTEAFF
NA TRBJ1-1 TRBV6-5 NA TGTGCCAGCACCCGACACTTGAACACTGAAGCTTTCTTT CASTRHLNTEAFF
NA TRBJ2-3 TRBV11-3 NA TGTGCCAGCAGCCCAGGGGCAGGGGTTACAGATACGCAGTATTTT CASSPGAGVTDTQYF
NA TRBJ1-1 TRBV29-1 once TGCAGCGTGCGGGTGAACACTGAAGCTTTCTTT CSVRVNTEAFF
NA TRBJ2-3 TRBV27 NA TGTGCCAGCAGTTTATACAGGGTGGCAGATACGCAGTATTTT CASSLYRVADTQYF
NA TRBJ2-5 TRBV7-8 NA TGTGCCAGCAGCCGACCAGGTGGGGTCCGAGAGACCCAGTACTTC CASSRPGGVRETQYF
NA TRBJ1-5 TRBV9 once TGTGCCAGCAGCGTGGGGGGACTGGAGCCCCAGCATTTT CASSVGGLEPQHF
NA TRBJ1-1 TRBV7-9 NA TGTGCCAGCAGGGGTCGACCCATGAACACTGAAGCTTTCTTT CASRGRPMNTEAFF
NA TRBJ1-2 TRBV7-6 NA TGTGCCAGCAGCTTAGACCCTTCTGGGGACGTTACCTTC CASSLDPSGDVTF
TRBD1 TRBJ1-3 TRBV2 NA TGTGCCTACCGGACAGGTTCCTCCTCTGGAAACACCATATATTTT CAYRTGSSSGNTIYF
TRBD1 TRBJ2-1 TRBV6-5 NA TGTGCCAGCAGTTACCAGGGACAGGGCTTAGGCAATGAGCAGTTCTTC CASSYQGQGLGNEQFF
NA TRBJ2-4 TRBV19 few TGTGCCAGTAGTATCGAGCACTTAAAAAACATTCAGTACTTC CASSIEHLKNIQYF
NA TRBJ1-1 TRBV7-8 NA TGTGCCAGCAGCTTAGGAGTGCACACTGAAGCTTTCTTT CASSLGVHTEAFF
TRBD1 TRBJ1-1 TRBV30 once TGTGCCTACTGGGACAGGGGAGGAAGAACTGAAGCTTTCTTT CAYWDRGGRTEAFF
NA TRBJ1-4 TRBV5-1 NA TGCGCCAGCAGCCCTGCCCCTGGGGTGTCTAATGAAAAACTGTTTTTT CASSPAPGVSNEKLFF
NA TRBJ1-2 TRBV28 few TGTGCCACTTTTGGGGAGGACAACTATGGCTACACCTTC CATFGEDNYGYTF
NA TRBJ1-1 TRBV27 NA TGTGCCAGCAGTTTACTGGGGCCGATGAACACTGAAGCTTTCTTT CASSLLGPMNTEAFF
NA TRBJ1-6 TRBV4-2 once TGTGCCAGCAGCCAAGAGGCCGGGACTACACCAAATTCACCCCTCCACTTT CASSQEAGTTPNSPLHF
NA TRBJ2-5 TRBV7-9 few TGTGCCAGTTTATCTGGCAGGGAGGCTCAAGAGACCCAGTACTTC CASLSGREAQETQYF
NA TRBJ1-1 TRBV28 NA TGTGCCAGCGCGGCAGGGGCTATGAACACTGAAGCTTTCTTT CASAAGAMNTEAFF
NA TRBJ1-1 TRBV7-2 NA TGTGCCAGCAGCTTAAACAGAGGGAACACTGAAGCTTTCTTT CASSLNRGNTEAFF
NA TRBJ1-5 TRBV19 NA TGTGCCAGTAGTATACGGCAGTACAATCAGCCCCAGCATTTT CASSIRQYNQPQHF
NA TRBJ2-3 TRBV10-3 once TGTGCCATCAGTGAGCCCGAAGACAGTGCAGATACGCAGTATTTT CAISEPEDSADTQYF
TRBD1 TRBJ2-5 TRBV29-1 NA TGCAGCGGCATACAGGGGCGGGAGACCCAGTACTTC CSGIQGRETQYF
NA TRBJ2-7 TRBV18 NA TGTGCCAGCTCATCAACATACGAGCAGTACTTC CASSSTYEQYF
NA TRBJ1-2 TRBV4-3 NA TGCGCCAGCAGCCAAGATGGGCAGGGGCGGGGAGGCTACACCTTC CASSQDGQGRGGYTF
TRBD2 TRBJ2-7 TRBV30 NA TGTGCCTGGAGTGTTTGGCGGGGGGGCCAACAGTACTTC CAWSVWRGGQQYF
NA TRBJ2-6 TRBV11-2 NA TGTGCCAGCAGCTCTAACAGGGCTGGGGCCAACGTCCTGACTTTC CASSSNRAGANVLTF
TRBD1 TRBJ1-1 TRBV6-5 NA TGTGCCAGCAGTTACCCTGGGACAGGGGACGCTTTCTTT CASSYPGTGDAFF
TRBD1 TRBJ1-1 TRBV7-8 NA TGTGCCAGCAGCTTTATACAGGGGGCGACCACTGAAGCTTTCTTT CASSFIQGATTEAFF
NA TRBJ2-5 TRBV5-1 NA TGCGCCAGCAGCTTGGTGGCCCGGAGCGGGGAGACCCAGTACTTC CASSLVARSGETQYF
TRBD1 TRBJ1-3 TRBV19 NA TGTGCCAGTATGGACAGGATCTCTGGAAACACCATATATTTT CASMDRISGNTIYF
NA TRBJ1-5 TRBV14 once TGTGCCAGCAGCCGCCAGAATCAGCCCCAGCATTTT CASSRQNQPQHF
TRBD1 TRBJ2-2 TRBV7-9 NA TGTGCCAGCAGCTCCAGGGGGTCGGACACCGGGGAGCTGTTTTTT CASSSRGSDTGELFF
TRBD2 TRBJ2-3 TRBV19 NA TGTGCCAGTCGACTAGCGGCACACACAGATACGCAGTATTTT CASRLAAHTDTQYF
NA TRBJ1-2 TRBV11-2 NA TGTGCCAGCAGCTTAGGCGGTGTGGGGCTCGATGGCTACACCTTC CASSLGGVGLDGYTF
TRBD1 TRBJ2-2 TRBV7-9 NA TGTGCCAGCAGCACCCGACCGGGACAGGGGTCCGGGGAGCTGTTTTTT CASSTRPGQGSGELFF
TRBD2 TRBJ2-1 TRBV7-9 NA TGTGCCAGCAGCCCAAGAGGCGGGAGCGCCTACAATGAGCAGTTCTTC CASSPRGGSAYNEQFF
NA TRBJ1-4 TRBV2 NA TGTGCCAGCAGCCAAAATCTCGAGCGTGAAAAACTGTTTTTT CASSQNLEREKLFF
TRBD1 TRBJ1-1 TRBV4-3 NA TGCGCCAGCAGCCAAGACCCAACAGGGGCCCAAGCTTTCTTT CASSQDPTGAQAFF
TRBD1 TRBJ1-5 TRBV7-2 NA TGTGCCAGCAGCTTAGAGGGGACAGGAGATCAGCCCCAGCATTTT CASSLEGTGDQPQHF
NA TRBJ1-2 TRBV10-3 NA TGTGCCATCAGTGAGAACGAGATCGCTGGCTACACCTTC CAISENEIAGYTF
TRBD1 TRBJ1-5 TRBV2 NA TGTGCCACCTCGAGGACGGGACAGGGTAATCAGCCCCAGCATTTT CATSRTGQGNQPQHF
TRBD1 TRBJ1-1 TRBV19 NA TGTGCCAGTGAAGGACAGGGGAAGGGATTGTACACTGAAGCTTTCTTT CASEGQGKGLYTEAFF
NA TRBJ1-1 TRBV30 NA TGTGCCTGGAGGCTTTCGGGGACGGGAGAAGCTTTCTTT CAWRLSGTGEAFF
NA TRBJ2-7 TRBV5-1 NA TGCGCCAGCAGCGCTGTCTCCTACGAGCAGTACTTC CASSAVSYEQYF
NA TRBJ1-3 TRBV25-1 NA TGTGCCAGCAGTGACGCCGGTGGAAACACCATATATTTT CASSDAGGNTIYF